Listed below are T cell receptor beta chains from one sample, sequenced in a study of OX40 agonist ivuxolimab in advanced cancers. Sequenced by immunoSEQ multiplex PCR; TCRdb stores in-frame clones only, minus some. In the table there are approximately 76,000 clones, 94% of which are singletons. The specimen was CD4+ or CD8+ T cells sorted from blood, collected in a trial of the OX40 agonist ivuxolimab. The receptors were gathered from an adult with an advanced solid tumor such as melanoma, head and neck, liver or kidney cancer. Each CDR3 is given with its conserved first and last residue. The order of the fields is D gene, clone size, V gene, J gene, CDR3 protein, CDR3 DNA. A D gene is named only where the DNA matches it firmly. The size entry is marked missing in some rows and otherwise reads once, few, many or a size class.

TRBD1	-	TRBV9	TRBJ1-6	CASSSRQGASSPLHF	TGTGCCAGCAGCTCCCGACAGGGAGCGAGCTCACCCCTCCACTTT
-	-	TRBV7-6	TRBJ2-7	CASSKRVGDTPYEQYF	TGTGCCAGCAGCAAACGGGTAGGGGACACACCATACGAGCAGTACTTC
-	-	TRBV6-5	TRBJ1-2	CASSGLLNYGYTF	TGTGCCAGCAGCGGATTGCTCAACTATGGCTACACCTTC
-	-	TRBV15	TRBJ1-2	CATSSVPLHGYTF	TGTGCCACCAGCTCTGTCCCCCTGCATGGCTACACCTTC
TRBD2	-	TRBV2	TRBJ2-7	CASSETGGPGYEQYF	TGTGCCAGCAGTGAGACGGGAGGGCCAGGTTACGAGCAGTACTTC
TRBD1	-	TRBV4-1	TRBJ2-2	CASSQQGQGNTGELFF	TGCGCCAGCAGCCAACAAGGACAGGGTAACACCGGGGAGCTGTTTTTT
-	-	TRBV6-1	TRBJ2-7	CASIKGQPGDYEQYF	TGTGCCAGCATTAAAGGACAGCCCGGAGACTACGAGCAGTACTTC
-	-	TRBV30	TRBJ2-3	CAWSTGSGSDTQYF	TGTGCCTGGAGTACGGGGAGTGGCTCAGATACGCAGTATTTT
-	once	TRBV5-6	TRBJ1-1	CASTLQGNTEAFF	TGTGCCAGCACCCTACAGGGGAACACTGAAGCTTTCTTT
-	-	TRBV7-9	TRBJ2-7	CASSLRGNYEQYF	TGTGCCAGCAGCTTAAGGGGCAATTACGAGCAGTACTTC
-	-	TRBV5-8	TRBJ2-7	CASSLSGHEQYF	TGTGCCAGCAGCTTATCGGGACACGAGCAGTACTTC
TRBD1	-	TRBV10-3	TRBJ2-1	CAISDRQGYHNEQFF	TGTGCCATCAGTGATAGACAGGGGTACCACAATGAGCAGTTCTTC
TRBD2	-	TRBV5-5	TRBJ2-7	CASSLARLAGSYEQYF	TGTGCCAGCAGCTTGGCGCGACTAGCGGGTTCCTACGAGCAGTACTTC
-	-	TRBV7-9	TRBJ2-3	CASSPPRTSTDTQYF	TGTGCCAGCAGCCCGCCCCGAACTAGCACAGATACGCAGTATTTT
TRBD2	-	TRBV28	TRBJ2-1	CASGDGRLSYSSYNEQFF	TGTGCCAGCGGGGACGGGAGGCTCTCATACTCCTCCTACAATGAGCAGTTCTTC
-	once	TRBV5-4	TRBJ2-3	CASSFSADGTDTQYF	TGTGCCAGCAGCTTCTCGGCTGATGGGACAGATACGCAGTATTTT
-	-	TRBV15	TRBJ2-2	CATSRDRPVGGGELFF	TGTGCCACCAGCAGGGACAGACCAGTTGGAGGCGGGGAGCTGTTTTTT
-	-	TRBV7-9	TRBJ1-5	CASSLSHNQPQHF	TGTGCCAGCAGCTTATCTCACAATCAGCCCCAGCATTTT
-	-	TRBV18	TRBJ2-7	CASSPGTTYEQYF	TGTGCCAGCTCACCGGGGACAACCTACGAGCAGTACTTC
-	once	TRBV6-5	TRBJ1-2	CASSEGAGGYTF	TGTGCCAGCAGTGAAGGGGCGGGTGGCTACACCTTC
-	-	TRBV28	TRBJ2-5	CASSPPRFKGLETQYF	TGTGCCAGCAGTCCCCCGCGTTTTAAGGGCCTAGAGACCCAGTACTTC
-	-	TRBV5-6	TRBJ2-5	CASSLNQETQYF	TGTGCCAGCAGCCTAAACCAAGAGACCCAGTACTTC
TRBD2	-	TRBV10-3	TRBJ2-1	CAISGGGYNEQFF	TGTGCCATCAGTGGGGGGGGTTACAATGAGCAGTTCTTC
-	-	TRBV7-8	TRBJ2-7	CASSLAPYEQYF	TGTGCCAGCAGCTTAGCTCCCTACGAGCAGTACTTC
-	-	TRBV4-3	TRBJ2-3	CASSQGLAEFTDTQYF	TGCGCCAGCAGCCAAGGCTTGGCGGAATTCACAGATACGCAGTATTTT
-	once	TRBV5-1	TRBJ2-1	CASSGGWSSYNEQFF	TGCGCCAGCAGCGGCGGGTGGTCCTCCTACAATGAGCAGTTCTTC
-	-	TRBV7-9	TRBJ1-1	CASSLGGVLYTEAFF	TGTGCCAGCAGCTTAGGTGGTGTATTGTACACTGAAGCTTTCTTT
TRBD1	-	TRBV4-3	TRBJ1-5	CASSQNRGNQPQHF	TGCGCCAGCAGCCAGAACAGGGGGAATCAGCCCCAGCATTTT
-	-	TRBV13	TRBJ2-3	CASSLEAEWDTDTQYF	TGTGCCAGCAGCTTAGAGGCGGAGTGGGACACAGATACGCAGTATTTT
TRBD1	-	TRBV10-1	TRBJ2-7	CASNSDRAIYEQYF	TGCGCCAGCAACTCGGACAGGGCAATCTACGAGCAGTACTTC
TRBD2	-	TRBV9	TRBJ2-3	CASSSPGTSGILTDTQYF	TGTGCCAGCAGCTCCCCCGGGACTAGCGGGATTCTTACAGATACGCAGTATTTT
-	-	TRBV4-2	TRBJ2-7	CASSQDHLPTGTTYEQYF	TGTGCCAGCAGCCAAGACCACCTCCCGACTGGCACCACCTACGAGCAGTACTTC
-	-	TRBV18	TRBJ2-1	CASSPQAPGRGSSYNEQFF	TGTGCCAGCTCACCTCAAGCGCCAGGAAGGGGGAGCTCCTACAATGAGCAGTTCTTC
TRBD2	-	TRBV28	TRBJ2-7	CASSPRRPSGRVHEQYF	TGTGCCAGCAGTCCACGCAGGCCTAGCGGGAGGGTCCACGAGCAGTACTTC
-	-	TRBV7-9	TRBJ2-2	CASSPVVGSNTGELFF	TGTGCCAGCAGTCCAGTTGTAGGGTCGAACACCGGGGAGCTGTTTTTT
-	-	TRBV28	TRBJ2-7	CASTRTRHEQYF	TGTGCCAGCACTCGGACACGGCACGAGCAGTACTTC
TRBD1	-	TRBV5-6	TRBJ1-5	CASSLAQGAGNQPQHF	TGTGCCAGCAGCTTAGCACAGGGGGCAGGTAATCAGCCCCAGCATTTT
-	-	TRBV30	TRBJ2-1	CAWSLGEQFF	TGTGCCTGGAGTCTAGGTGAGCAGTTCTTC
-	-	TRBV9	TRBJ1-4	CASGRQGSEKLFF	TGTGCCAGCGGGAGGCAGGGTAGTGAAAAACTGTTTTTT
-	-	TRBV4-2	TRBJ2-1	CASSQEAASSYNEQFF	TGTGCCAGCAGCCAAGAGGCCGCGAGCTCCTACAATGAGCAGTTCTTC
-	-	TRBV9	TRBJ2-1	CASSVRGGDLAAINYNEQFF	TGTGCCAGCAGCGTTAGGGGAGGAGACCTAGCCGCGATTAATTACAATGAGCAGTTCTTC
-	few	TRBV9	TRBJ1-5	CASSVVGLFQPQHF	TGTGCCAGCAGCGTAGTGGGCCTCTTTCAGCCCCAGCATTTT
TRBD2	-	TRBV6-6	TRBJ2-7	CASSQLAGSYEQYF	TGTGCCAGCAGTCAACTAGCGGGATCCTACGAGCAGTACTTC
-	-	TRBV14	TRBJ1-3	CASSQDPSISGNTIYF	TGTGCCAGCAGCCAAGATCCCAGTATCTCTGGAAACACCATATATTTT
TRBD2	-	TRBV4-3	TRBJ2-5	CASSQSPREDGETQYF	TGCGCCAGCAGCCAAAGCCCGCGGGAGGACGGGGAGACCCAGTACTTC
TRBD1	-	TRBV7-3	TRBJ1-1	CASSLSGTGGFTEAFF	TGTGCCAGCAGCTTATCTGGGACAGGGGGCTTCACTGAAGCTTTCTTT
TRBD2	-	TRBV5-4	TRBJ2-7	CASSMGLGTYEQYF	TGTGCCAGCAGTATGGGACTAGGAACCTACGAGCAGTACTTC
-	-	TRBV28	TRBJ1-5	CASTWEGYSNQPQHF	TGTGCCAGCACTTGGGAGGGTTATAGCAATCAGCCCCAGCATTTT
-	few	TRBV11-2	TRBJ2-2	CASSLAGRYTGELFF	TGTGCCAGCAGCTTAGCGGGGAGGTACACCGGGGAGCTGTTTTTT
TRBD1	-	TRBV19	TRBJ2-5	CASTWGQGASETQYF	TGTGCCAGTACTTGGGGACAGGGGGCCAGTGAGACCCAGTACTTC
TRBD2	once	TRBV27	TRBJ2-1	CASSVIAGVYNEQFF	TGTGCCAGCAGTGTTATAGCGGGAGTTTACAATGAGCAGTTCTTC
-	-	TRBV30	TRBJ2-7	CAWSVSQAYEQYF	TGTGCCTGGAGTGTTTCCCAGGCCTACGAGCAGTACTTC
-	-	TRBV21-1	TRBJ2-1	CASYPPVGGRDYNEQFF	TGTGCCAGCTATCCCCCGGTGGGCGGGAGAGACTACAATGAGCAGTTCTTC